This T cell receptor (beta chain) is from a study of early T cells in non-severe SARS-CoV-2 infection (dated by TCRdb to about 2021). In the study overall: Bulk RNA from unsorted whole blood was used for TCR sequencing, so alpha and beta chains could not be paired. Study-wide conclusions, independent of this receptor: VDJdb matching was skewed toward anti-spike CD8 responses and likely underestimated virus-specific expansions by missing private and CD4 specificities.

This clonotype was seen repeatedly, ten times or more. Its recognized antigen is unknown. Base qualities are not provided; no much larger clone lies one nucleotide away. This was a case-control study nested in a cohort of healthcare workers in London, UK, who had nasopharyngeal swab PCR tests and blood samples taken every week. Healthcare workers were recruited during the week of the UK lockdown, between 23 and 31 March 2020, and followed weekly for up to about 15 weeks. Receptor libraries were prepared by 5' RACE. The instrument given in TCRdb is NextSeq 500. To correct for sequencing error and PCR bias, the TCR library protocol tagged individual cDNA molecules with unique molecular identifiers. Both TCR alpha and beta chains were sequenced, and tight co-correlation was observed between alpha and beta sequence abundances in each sample. Per the source publication's procedure: Decombinator V4 was used to annotate the V gene, J gene and CDR3 of the TCR sequences. Expanded TCRs were defined as changing significantly between any two time points under a Poisson model with p below 0.0001. TCR abundances were normalised to the total number of TCRs sequenced per sample and were expressed as counts per million. VDJdb, accessed on 1 November 2021, was searched for TCRs annotated for CMV, EBV and SARS-CoV-2, and TCRs annotated for more than one antigen were excluded. TCRdb applied fastp at Q25 and MiXCR to the public reads, then kept only in-frame beta chains. Under each unique CDR3 protein, matching rows form one entry showing the most common genes and DNA. TCRdb, not the authors, supplied the V and J calls. This sample holds tens of thousands of distinct CDR3 sequences; over 5% were observed only once. The top ten hold about 4.3% of the sample.

This TCR derives from an adult who was a healthcare worker with PCR-confirmed SARS-CoV-2 infection or an uninfected control (not recorded which). Sequenced: whole blood.

The DNA reads TGTGCCAGTAGTAGTTATGGCTACACCTTC. Translated, it reads CASSSYGYTF. The sequence joins TRBV19 to TRBJ1-2; the D gene cannot be resolved reliably. V is reduced by 4 bases and J by 5 bases, leaving a spacing of 2 bases between them. As encoded in the germline V gene (reference sequence), CDR1 is LNHDA while CDR2 is SQIVND. The CDR3 has 10 amino acids, counting the end cysteine and phenylalanine. The read is trimmed to its CDR3 DNA, 30 bases read in frame from base 1.